The 6 T cell receptor beta chains presented below share a single source sample, sequenced in a study of blood T cell repertoires in COVID-19. Produced via immunoSEQ multiplex PCR; TCRdb's table is partial and in-frame only. Of 150,000 to 200,000 clones in the sample, 82% are singletons; the top ten hold roughly a tenth. Source material: peripheral blood. These receptors all stem from an elderly woman with active or convalescent COVID-19.

CDR3 amino acids: CASSRLNQPQHF. The CDR3 region has the DNA TGTGCCAGCAGCCGACTCAATCAGCCCCAGCATTTT. The J gene is TRBJ1-5, the V gene TRBV14; D unresolved. This CDR3 contains 12 residues. The germline V gene has CDR1 SGHDN and CDR2 FVKESK. V lost 4 bases, J lost 3 bases, and 4 bases lay in between.

This clone has only one observation. J is TRBJ1-2 and V is TRBV5-8; D is perhaps TRBD1 (6 bases). The V gene's germline CDR1 is SGHTS and CDR2 YDEGEE. Trimming left V 0 bases short and J 5 bases short, with 8 bases between. The CDR3 is 13 residues long. This CDR3 reads CASSLGRGYGYTF. Here the CDR3 DNA reads TGTGCCAGCAGCTTGGGCAGGGGATATGGCTACACCTTC.

This clone was recorded only once. The chain has TRBV12-3 or TRBV12-4 and TRBJ2-6; D gene unclear. Trimming left V 8 bases short and J 6 bases short, with 8 bases between. The CDR3 runs to 12 residues. This CDR3 is CASGQVANVLTF. Here the CDR3 DNA reads TGTGCCAGCGGCCAAGTGGCCAACGTCCTGACTTTC.

The chain employs TRBV12-3 or TRBV12-4 and TRBJ2-2; 7 bases are a match to TRBD2. V lost 6 bases and J lost 6; bases outside the gene matches: 4. The length of the CDR3 is 13 residues. The CDR3 loop reads CASRRTSAGELFF. Here the CDR3 DNA reads TGTGCCAGCAGACGAACTAGCGCCGGGGAGCTGTTTTTT.

The chain combines TRBV2 with TRBJ1-2; 7 nucleotides agree with TRBD1. The germline CDR1 and CDR2 sequences are SNHLY and FYNNEI. The CDR3 is 11 amino acids. V lost 11 bases, J lost 0 bases, and 0 bases stayed unmatched. The CDR3 bases are TGTGCCGGGACAGCTAACTATGGCTACACCTTC. It translates to CAGTANYGYTF.

The chain links TRBV29-1 to TRBJ2-3; TRBD2 aligns across 7 bases. From germline, CDR1 is SQVTM and CDR2 ANQGSEA. This CDR3 is built from 16 residues. Unmatched junction bases numbered 11, after V lost 3 bases and J lost 2 bases. The CDR3 region is CSVERASGRHTDTQYF. For the CDR3, the DNA is TGCAGCGTTGAGAGGGCTAGCGGACGACACACAGATACGCAGTATTTT.